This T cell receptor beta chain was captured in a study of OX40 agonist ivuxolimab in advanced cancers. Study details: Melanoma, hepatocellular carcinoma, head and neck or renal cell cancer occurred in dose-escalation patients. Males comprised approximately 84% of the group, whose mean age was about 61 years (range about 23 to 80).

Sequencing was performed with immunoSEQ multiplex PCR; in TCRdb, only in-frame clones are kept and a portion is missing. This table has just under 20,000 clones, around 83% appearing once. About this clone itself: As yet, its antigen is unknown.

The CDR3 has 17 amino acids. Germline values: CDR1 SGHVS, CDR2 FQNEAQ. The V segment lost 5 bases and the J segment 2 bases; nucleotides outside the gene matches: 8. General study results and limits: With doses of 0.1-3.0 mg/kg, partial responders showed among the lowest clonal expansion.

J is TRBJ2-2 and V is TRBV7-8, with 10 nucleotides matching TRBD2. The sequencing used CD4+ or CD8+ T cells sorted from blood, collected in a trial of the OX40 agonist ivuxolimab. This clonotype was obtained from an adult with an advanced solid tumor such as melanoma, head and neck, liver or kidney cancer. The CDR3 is CASSISGRAPNTGELFF. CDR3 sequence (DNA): TGTGCCAGCAGCATCAGCGGGAGGGCCCCAAACACCGGGGAGCTGTTTTTT.